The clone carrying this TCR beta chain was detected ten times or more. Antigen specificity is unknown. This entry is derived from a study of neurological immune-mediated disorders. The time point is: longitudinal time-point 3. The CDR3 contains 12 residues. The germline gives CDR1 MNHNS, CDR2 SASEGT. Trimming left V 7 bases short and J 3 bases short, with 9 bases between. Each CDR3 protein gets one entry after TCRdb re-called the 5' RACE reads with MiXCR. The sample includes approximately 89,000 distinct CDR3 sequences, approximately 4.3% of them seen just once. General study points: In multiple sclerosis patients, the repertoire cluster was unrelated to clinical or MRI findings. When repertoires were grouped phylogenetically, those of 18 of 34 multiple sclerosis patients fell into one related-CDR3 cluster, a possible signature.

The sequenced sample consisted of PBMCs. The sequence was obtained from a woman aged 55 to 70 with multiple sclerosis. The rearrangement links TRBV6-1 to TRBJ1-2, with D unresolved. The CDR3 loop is CASNWPDYGYTF. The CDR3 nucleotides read TGTGCCAGCAACTGGCCGGACTATGGCTACACCTTC.